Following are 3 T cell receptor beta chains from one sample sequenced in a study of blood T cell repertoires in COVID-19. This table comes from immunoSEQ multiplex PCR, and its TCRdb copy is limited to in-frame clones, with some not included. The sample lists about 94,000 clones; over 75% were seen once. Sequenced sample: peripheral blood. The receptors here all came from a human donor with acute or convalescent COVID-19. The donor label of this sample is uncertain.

CDR3 bases: TGTGCCAGCAGGCGTCCGGGACAGGGAGAGACCCAGTACTTC. Protein: CASRRPGQGETQYF. V gene TRBV6-5 combines with J gene TRBJ2-5, with 9 bases that match TRBD1. Per the germline V gene, CDR1 is MNHEY and CDR2 is SVGAGI. V was pared by 6 bases and J by 4 bases, with 6 bases of the junction left unmatched. CDR3 length: 14 amino acids.

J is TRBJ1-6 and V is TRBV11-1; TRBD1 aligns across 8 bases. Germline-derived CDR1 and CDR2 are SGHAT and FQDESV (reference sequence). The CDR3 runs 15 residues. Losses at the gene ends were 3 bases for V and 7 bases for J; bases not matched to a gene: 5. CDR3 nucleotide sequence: TGTGCCAGCAGCTTCGGAAGGACAGGGAATTCACCCCTCCACTTT. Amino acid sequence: CASSFGRTGNSPLHF.

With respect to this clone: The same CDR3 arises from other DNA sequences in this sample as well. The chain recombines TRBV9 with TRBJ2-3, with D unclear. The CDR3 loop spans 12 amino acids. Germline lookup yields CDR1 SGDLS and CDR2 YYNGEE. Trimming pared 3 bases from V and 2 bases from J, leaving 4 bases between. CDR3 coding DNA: TGTGCCAGCAGCGCGTCCACAGATACGCAGTATTTT. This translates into CASSASTDTQYF.